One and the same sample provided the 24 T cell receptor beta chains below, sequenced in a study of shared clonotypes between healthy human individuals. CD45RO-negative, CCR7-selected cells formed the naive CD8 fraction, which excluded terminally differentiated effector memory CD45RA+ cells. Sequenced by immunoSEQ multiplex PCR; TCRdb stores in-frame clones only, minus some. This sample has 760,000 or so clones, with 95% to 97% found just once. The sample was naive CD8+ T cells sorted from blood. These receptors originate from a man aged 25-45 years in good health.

The CDR3, as DNA: TGTGCCAGCAGTCTAAAATTTCGTGAGCAGTTCTTC. It codes for CASSLKFREQFF. The chain joins TRBV11-2 to TRBJ2-1; D call uncertain. Germline CDR1 and CDR2: SGHAT and FQNNGV. This CDR3 contains 12 residues. V was cut by 6 bases and J by 9 bases, with 12 bases left in between.

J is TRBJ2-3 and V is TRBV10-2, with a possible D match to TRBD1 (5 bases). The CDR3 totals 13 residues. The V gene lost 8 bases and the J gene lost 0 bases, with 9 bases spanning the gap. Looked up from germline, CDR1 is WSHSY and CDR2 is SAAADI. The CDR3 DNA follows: TGCGCCAGCGGGGCGTTGAGCACAGATACGCAGTATTTT. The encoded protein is CASGALSTDTQYF.

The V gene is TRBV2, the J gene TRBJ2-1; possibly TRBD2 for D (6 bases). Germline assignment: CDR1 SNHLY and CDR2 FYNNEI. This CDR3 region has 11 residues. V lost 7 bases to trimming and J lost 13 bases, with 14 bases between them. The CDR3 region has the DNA TGTGCCAGCAAGAGAGCTAGCGCTCAGTTCTTC. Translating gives CASKRASAQFF.

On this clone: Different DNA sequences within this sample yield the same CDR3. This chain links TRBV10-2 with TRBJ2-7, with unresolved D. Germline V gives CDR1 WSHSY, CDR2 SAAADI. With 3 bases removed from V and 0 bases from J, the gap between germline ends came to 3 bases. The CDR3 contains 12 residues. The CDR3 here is CASSESSYEQYF. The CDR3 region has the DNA TGCGCCAGCAGTGAAAGCTCCTACGAGCAGTACTTC.

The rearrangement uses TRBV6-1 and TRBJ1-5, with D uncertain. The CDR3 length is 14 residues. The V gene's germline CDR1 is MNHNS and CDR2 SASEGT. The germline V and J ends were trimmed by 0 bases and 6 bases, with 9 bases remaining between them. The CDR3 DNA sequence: TGTGCCAGCAGTGAAGCGTCTTTACGTCAGCCCCAGCATTTT. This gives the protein CASSEASLRQPQHF.

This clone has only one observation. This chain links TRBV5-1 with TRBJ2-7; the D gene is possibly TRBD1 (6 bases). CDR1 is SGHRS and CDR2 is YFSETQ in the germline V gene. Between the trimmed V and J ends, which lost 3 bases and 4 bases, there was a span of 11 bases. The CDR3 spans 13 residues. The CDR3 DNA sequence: TGCGCCAGCAGCTACAGGGATCAGTACGAGCAGTACTTC. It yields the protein CASSYRDQYEQYF.

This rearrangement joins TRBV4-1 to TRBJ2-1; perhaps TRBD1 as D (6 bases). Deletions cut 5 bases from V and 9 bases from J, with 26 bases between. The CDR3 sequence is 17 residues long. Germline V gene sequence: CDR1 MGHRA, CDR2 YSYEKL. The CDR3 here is CASSSKAGTMDSGEQFF. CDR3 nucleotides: TGCGCCAGCAGCTCAAAGGCCGGGACCATGGACAGCGGTGAGCAGTTCTTC.

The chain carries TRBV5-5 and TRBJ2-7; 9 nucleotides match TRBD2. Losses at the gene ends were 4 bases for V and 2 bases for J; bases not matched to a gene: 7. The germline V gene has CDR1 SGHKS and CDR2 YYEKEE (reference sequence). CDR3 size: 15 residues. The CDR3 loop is CASSPFAGGPYEQYF. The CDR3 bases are TGTGCCAGCAGCCCCTTTGCGGGAGGGCCCTACGAGCAGTACTTC.

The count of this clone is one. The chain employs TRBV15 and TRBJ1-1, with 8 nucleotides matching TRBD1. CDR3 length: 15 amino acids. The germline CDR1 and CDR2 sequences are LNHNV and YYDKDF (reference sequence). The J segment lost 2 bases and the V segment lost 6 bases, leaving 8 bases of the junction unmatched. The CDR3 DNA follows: TGTGCCACCAGTACCGGACAGGGCATTAACACTGAAGCTTTCTTT. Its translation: CATSTGQGINTEAFF.

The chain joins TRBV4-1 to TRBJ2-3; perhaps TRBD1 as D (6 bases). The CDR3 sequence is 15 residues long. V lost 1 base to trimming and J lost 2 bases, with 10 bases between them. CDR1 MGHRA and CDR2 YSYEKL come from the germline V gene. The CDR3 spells CASSQGTAHTDTQYF. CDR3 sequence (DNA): TGCGCCAGCAGCCAAGGGACAGCTCACACAGATACGCAGTATTTT.

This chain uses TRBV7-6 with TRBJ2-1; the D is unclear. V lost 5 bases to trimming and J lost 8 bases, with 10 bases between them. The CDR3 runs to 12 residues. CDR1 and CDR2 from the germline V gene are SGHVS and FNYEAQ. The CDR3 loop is CASSRSTDEQFF. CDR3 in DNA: TGTGCCAGCAGCCGATCTACCGATGAGCAGTTCTTC.

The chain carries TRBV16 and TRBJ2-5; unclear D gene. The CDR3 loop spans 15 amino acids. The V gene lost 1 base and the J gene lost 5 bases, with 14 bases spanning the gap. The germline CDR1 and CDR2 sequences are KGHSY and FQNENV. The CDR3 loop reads CASSQFGQDGETQYF. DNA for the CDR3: TGTGCCAGCAGCCAATTCGGTCAGGACGGGGAGACCCAGTACTTC.

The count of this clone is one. For the CDR3, the DNA is TGTGCCAGCAGTTACCTCGGACAAGCCGGGGAGCTGTTTTTT. It codes for CASSYLGQAGELFF. V is TRBV6-5 and J is TRBJ2-2; a weak D match, TRBD1 (5 bases). The V end lost 2 bases, the J end lost 6 bases, and 10 bases lay between the germline ends. The CDR3 has 14 residues. CDR1 is MNHEY, CDR2 SVGAGI, per germline.

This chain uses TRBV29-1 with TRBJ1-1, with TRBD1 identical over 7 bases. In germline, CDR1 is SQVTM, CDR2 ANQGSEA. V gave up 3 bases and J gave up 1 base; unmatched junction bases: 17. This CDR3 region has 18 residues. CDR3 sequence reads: CSVEARGVPQGPNTEAFF. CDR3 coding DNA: TGCAGCGTTGAGGCCCGAGGGGTTCCACAGGGGCCGAACACTGAAGCTTTCTTT. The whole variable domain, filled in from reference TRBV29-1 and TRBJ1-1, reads SAVISQKPSRDICQRGTSLTIQCQVDSQVTMMFWYRQQPGQSLTLIATANQGSEATYESGFVIDKFPISRPNLTFSTLTVSNMSPEDSSIYLCSVEARGVPQGPNTEAFFGQGTRLTVV.

The CDR3 spells CASSPRAGQEQYF. For the CDR3, the DNA is TGTGCCAGCAGCCCGCGGGCGGGACAGGAGCAGTACTTC. The genes are TRBV9 and TRBJ2-7; tentatively, D is TRBD1 (7 bases). Germline lookup yields CDR1 SGDLS and CDR2 YYNGEE. The CDR3 is 13 amino acids. Deletions cut 4 bases from V and 7 bases from J, with 15 bases between.

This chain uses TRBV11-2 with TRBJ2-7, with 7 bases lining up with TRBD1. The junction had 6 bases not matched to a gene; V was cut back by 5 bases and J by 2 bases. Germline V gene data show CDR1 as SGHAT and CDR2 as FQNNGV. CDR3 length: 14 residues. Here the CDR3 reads CASSPGTAPYEQYF. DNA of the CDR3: TGTGCCAGCAGCCCAGGGACAGCTCCCTACGAGCAGTACTTC.

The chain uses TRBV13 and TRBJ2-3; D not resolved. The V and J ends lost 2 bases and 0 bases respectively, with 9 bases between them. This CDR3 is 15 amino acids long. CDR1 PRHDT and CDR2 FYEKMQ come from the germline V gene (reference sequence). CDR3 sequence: CASSLFVSSTDTQYF. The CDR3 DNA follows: TGTGCCAGCAGCTTATTTGTGTCAAGCACAGATACGCAGTATTTT.

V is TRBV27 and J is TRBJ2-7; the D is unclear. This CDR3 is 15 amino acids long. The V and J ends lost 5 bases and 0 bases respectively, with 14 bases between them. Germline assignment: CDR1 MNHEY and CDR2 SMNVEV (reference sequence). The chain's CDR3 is CASSPPRVSSYEQYF. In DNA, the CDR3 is TGTGCCAGCAGTCCTCCCCGGGTCAGCTCCTACGAGCAGTACTTC.

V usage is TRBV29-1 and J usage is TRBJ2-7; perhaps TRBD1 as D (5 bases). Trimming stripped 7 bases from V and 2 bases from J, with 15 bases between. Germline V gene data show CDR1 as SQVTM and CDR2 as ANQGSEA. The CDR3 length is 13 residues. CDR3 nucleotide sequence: TGCAGCGCTGGGGCCGGGCCAACCTACGAGCAGTACTTC. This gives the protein CSAGAGPTYEQYF.

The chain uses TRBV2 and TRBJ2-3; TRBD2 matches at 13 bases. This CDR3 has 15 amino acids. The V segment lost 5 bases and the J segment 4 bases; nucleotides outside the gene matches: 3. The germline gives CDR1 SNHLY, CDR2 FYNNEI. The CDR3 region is CASSWTSGGADTQYF. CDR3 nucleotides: TGTGCCAGCAGTTGGACTAGCGGGGGAGCAGATACGCAGTATTTT.

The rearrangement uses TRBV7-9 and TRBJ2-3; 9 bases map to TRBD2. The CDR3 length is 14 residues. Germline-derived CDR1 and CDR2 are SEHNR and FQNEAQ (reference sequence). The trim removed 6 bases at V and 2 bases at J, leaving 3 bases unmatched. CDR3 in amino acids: CASRLGLATDTQYF. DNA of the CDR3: TGTGCCAGCAGGTTGGGACTAGCCACAGATACGCAGTATTTT.

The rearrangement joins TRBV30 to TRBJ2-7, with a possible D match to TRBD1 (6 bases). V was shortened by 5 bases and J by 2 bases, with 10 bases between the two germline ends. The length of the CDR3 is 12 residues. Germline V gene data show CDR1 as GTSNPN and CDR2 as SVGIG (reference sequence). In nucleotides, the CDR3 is TGTGCCTGGGAAACAGGGACCTACGAGCAGTACTTC. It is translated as CAWETGTYEQYF. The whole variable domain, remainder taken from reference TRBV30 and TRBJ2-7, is SQTIHQWPATLVQPVGSPLSLECTVEGTSNPNLYWYRQAAGRGLQLLFYSVGIGQISSEVPQNLSASRPQDRQFILSSKKLLLSDSGFYLCAWETGTYEQYFGPGTRLTVT.

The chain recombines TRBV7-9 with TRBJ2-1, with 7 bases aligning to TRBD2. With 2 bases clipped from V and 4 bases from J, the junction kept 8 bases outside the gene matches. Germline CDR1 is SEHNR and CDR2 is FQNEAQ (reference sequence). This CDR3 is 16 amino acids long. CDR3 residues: CASSLYGGSQYNEQFF. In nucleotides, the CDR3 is TGTGCCAGCAGCTTATACGGCGGGAGTCAATACAATGAGCAGTTCTTC.

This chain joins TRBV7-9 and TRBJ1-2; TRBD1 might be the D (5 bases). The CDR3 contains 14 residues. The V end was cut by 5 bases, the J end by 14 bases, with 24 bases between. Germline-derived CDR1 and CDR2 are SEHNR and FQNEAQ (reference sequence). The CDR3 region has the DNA TGTGCCAGCAGCATCGGGACGGAGAATTTGTACTTGACCTTC. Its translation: CASSIGTENLYLTF.